Listed below are T cell receptor beta chains from one sample, sequenced in a study of TIL therapy for anti-PD-1-resistant metastatic lung cancer. The method was immunoSEQ multiplex PCR; TCRdb's version includes in-frame clones alone and lacks a portion of them. The sample yields around 26,000 clones, 60% to 80% seen once. The specimen was tumor tissue, collected at baseline. These receptors were collected from a woman aged 25 to 80 with non-small cell lung cancer. Each CDR3 is given with its conserved first and last residue. Fields, in order: J gene, D gene, clone size, V gene, CDR3 DNA, CDR3 protein. The D gene is left open where the match is weak. For some rows the clone size is stated as once, few or many, or as a class when expanded; others skip it.

TRBJ1-1,TRBD1,few,TRBV28,TGTGCCAGCAGTTACAGGGGAGCGGGAGCTTTCTTT,CASSYRGAGAFF
TRBJ1-1,NA,NA,TRBV10-3,TGTGCCATCAGTGATGGGCAGGGGTCGTTCGGTTCGGACACTGAAGCTTTCTTT,CAISDGQGSFGSDTEAFF
TRBJ2-7,TRBD2,once,TRBV29-1,TGCAGCGTTGGTAGGCTAGCGGGGGGTCAGGACGAGCAGTACTTC,CSVGRLAGGQDEQYF
TRBJ2-2,NA,few,TRBV11-3,TGTGCCAGCAGTTCCGAAACGAACACCGGGGAGCTGTTTTTT,CASSSETNTGELFF
TRBJ2-3,NA,NA,TRBV6-5,TGTGCCAGCAGTTACGGGGCGAGTGGTAGCACAGATACGCAGTATTTT,CASSYGASGSTDTQYF
TRBJ1-1,NA,NA,TRBV13,TGTGCCAGCAGCCATAACACTGAAGCTTTCTTT,CASSHNTEAFF
TRBJ2-2,TRBD1,NA,TRBV11-2,TGTGCCAGCAGGGGGACAGGGGGAACCGGGGAGCTGTTTTTT,CASRGTGGTGELFF
TRBJ2-3,NA,NA,TRBV2,TGTGCCAGCATGGGTCCTGCTAAAGATACGCAGTATTTT,CASMGPAKDTQYF
TRBJ2-7,NA,NA,TRBV29-1,TGCAGCTTCCGGGGGTCCTACGAGCAGTACTTC,CSFRGSYEQYF
TRBJ2-7,NA,NA,TRBV5-1,TGCGCCAGCAGGCGGGACAGTGGCGAGCAGTACTTC,CASRRDSGEQYF
TRBJ2-1,TRBD2,NA,TRBV6-4,TGTGCCAGCAGTGTGGGACTAGCGGGAGAGTTGCATGAGCAGTTCTTC,CASSVGLAGELHEQFF
TRBJ2-2,NA,NA,TRBV4-1,TGCGCCAGCAGCCAAGTGGAAGTTGCGAGGGAGCTGTTTTTT,CASSQVEVARELFF
TRBJ1-3,NA,once,TRBV29-1,TGCAGCGTTGATTGGGGAAACACCATATATTTT,CSVDWGNTIYF
TRBJ1-2,TRBD1,NA,TRBV5-1,TGTGCCAGCAGCCCGGAGACAGGGGGCTTATTGCATGGCTACACCTTC,CASSPETGGLLHGYTF
TRBJ1-2,NA,NA,TRBV30,TGTGCCTGGGGGGCACCTAACTATGGCTACACCTTC,CAWGAPNYGYTF
TRBJ2-5,TRBD2,NA,TRBV20-1,TGCAGTGTGGGGGAGGGGGAGACCCAGTACTTC,CSVGEGETQYF
TRBJ2-7,NA,NA,TRBV19,TGTGCCAGTAGCCCTCGGGTTTTCTCCTACGAGCAGTACTTC,CASSPRVFSYEQYF
TRBJ2-7,NA,NA,TRBV7-9,TGTGCCAGCAGCTTAAGCTACGAGCAGTACTTC,CASSLSYEQYF
TRBJ1-2,NA,NA,TRBV6-5,TGTGCCAGCAGTTACTCCCGGACCGCCGGATATGGCTACACCTTC,CASSYSRTAGYGYTF
TRBJ1-1,NA,NA,TRBV11-2,TGTGCCAGCAGCTTATTTGCCACGGCGAACACTGAAGCTTTCTTT,CASSLFATANTEAFF
TRBJ2-7,TRBD2,NA,TRBV11-1,TGTGCCAGCAGCCCGAGCACTAGCGGGAAAAGGTACGAGCAGTACTTC,CASSPSTSGKRYEQYF
TRBJ2-1,NA,once,TRBV6-5,TGTGCCAGCAGTTACTCGATTACGAAGAATGAGCAGTTCTTC,CASSYSITKNEQFF
TRBJ2-3,NA,NA,TRBV2,TGTGCCAGCAGTGTTCGGGGCTACAGCACAGATACGCAGTATTTT,CASSVRGYSTDTQYF
TRBJ2-1,TRBD1,NA,TRBV11-2,TGTGCCAGCAGCCCCCGACAGGGCTCCTACAATGAGCAGTTCTTC,CASSPRQGSYNEQFF
TRBJ1-2,TRBD1,NA,TRBV29-1,TGCAGCGTTTCCGGGACAGCAAGGGGATTCTTTGGCTACACCTTC,CSVSGTARGFFGYTF
TRBJ2-7,TRBD2,few,TRBV30,TGTGCCTGGACAGCGGGAGGAGGGAATTCCGAGCAGTACTTC,CAWTAGGGNSEQYF
TRBJ2-3,TRBD2,NA,TRBV29-1,TGCAGCGTAGTACCGGGACTACAGACAGATACGCAGTATTTT,CSVVPGLQTDTQYF
TRBJ2-3,TRBD2,NA,TRBV5-1,TGCGCCAGCAGAATGGGAGGGGCTAGCACAGATACGCAGTATTTT,CASRMGGASTDTQYF
TRBJ2-3,NA,NA,TRBV4-1,TGCGCCAGCAGCCAAGATGGGCTCATCGGGGATACGCAGTATTTT,CASSQDGLIGDTQYF
TRBJ1-2,NA,NA,TRBV9,TGTGCCAGCAGCGTAGGGAATTCTAACTATGGCTACACCTTC,CASSVGNSNYGYTF
TRBJ2-5,TRBD2,NA,TRBV4-1,TGCGCCAGCAGCCAGCCGCGGGGGGGGACCCAGTACTTC,CASSQPRGGTQYF
TRBJ2-7,TRBD2,NA,TRBV7-9,TGTGCCAGCAGCTCAGCTAGCGGGAGCTCCTCGTACGAGCAGTACTTC,CASSSASGSSSYEQYF
TRBJ2-6,NA,NA,TRBV5-4,TGTGCCAGCAGCCCCGAGGGCTCTGGGGCCAACGTCCTGACTTTC,CASSPEGSGANVLTF
TRBJ1-1,NA,few,TRBV5-3,TGTGCCAGAAGCTTGTCAGGGGCAACTGAAGCTTTCTTT,CARSLSGATEAFF
TRBJ1-3,NA,NA,TRBV5-1,TGCGCCAGCAGCTTGACCGGTATTCAAGACACCATATATTTT,CASSLTGIQDTIYF
TRBJ1-1,TRBD1,NA,TRBV6-1,TGTGCCAGCATCAGGGGGTCCGGGACTGAAGCTTTCTTT,CASIRGSGTEAFF
TRBJ1-2,NA,medium-sized,TRBV5-4,TGTGCCAGCAGCGCAGGGGACGGAGCTAACTATGGCTACACCTTC,CASSAGDGANYGYTF
TRBJ2-6,TRBD2,NA,TRBV27,TGTGCCAGCAGTAGCCTAGCGGGAGGAACTGGGGCCAACGTCCTGACTTTC,CASSSLAGGTGANVLTF
TRBJ2-7,TRBD1,few,TRBV5-4,TGTGCCAGCAGCAAGACAGGGAACGAGCAGTACTTC,CASSKTGNEQYF
TRBJ1-1,NA,NA,TRBV30,TGTGCCTGGAGTTTCGCTCAGGGGAATGAAGCTTTCTTT,CAWSFAQGNEAFF
TRBJ2-5,NA,NA,TRBV11-3,TGTGCCAGCAGCCGGGAGTCCGGAGAGACCCAGTACTTC,CASSRESGETQYF
TRBJ1-2,NA,medium-sized,TRBV5-1,TGCGCCAGCAGCTCCCCGGGACAACTAATTGATCGGGGCTACACCTTC,CASSSPGQLIDRGYTF
TRBJ2-3,TRBD1,NA,TRBV2,TGTGCCAGCAGTGCCAGGGACAGGGGGCTGCTAACAGATACGCAGTATTTT,CASSARDRGLLTDTQYF
TRBJ2-7,NA,once,TRBV5-8,TGTGCCAGCAGCTTGGGGGCAAGTCGCTACGAGCAGTACTTC,CASSLGASRYEQYF
TRBJ2-3,NA,NA,TRBV30,TGTGCCTGGAGTGTACTGGTAGATACGCAGTATTTT,CAWSVLVDTQYF
TRBJ2-1,NA,NA,TRBV18,TGTGCCAGCTCACCCCCGATCGGGAATGAGCAGTTCTTC,CASSPPIGNEQFF
TRBJ1-5,TRBD1,few,TRBV27,TGTGCCAGCATTCAGGGGGCGCAAAAAGGACGAAATCAGCCCCAGCATTTT,CASIQGAQKGRNQPQHF
TRBJ2-4,NA,NA,TRBV4-2,TGTGCCAGCAGCCAACTGGCCCTCCTGGCCAAAAACATTCAGTACTTC,CASSQLALLAKNIQYF
TRBJ2-7,NA,few,TRBV6-1,TGTGCCAGCAGTGACCCCAGGGCCGAGCAGTACTTC,CASSDPRAEQYF
TRBJ1-1,NA,NA,TRBV20-1,TGCAGTGCCATCGGTAAAGCTTTCTTT,CSAIGKAFF
TRBJ1-2,NA,few,TRBV2,TGTGCCAGCCAGAGCCCAGGGAACTATGGCTACACCTTC,CASQSPGNYGYTF
TRBJ2-7,NA,NA,TRBV25-1,TGTGCCAGCAGTGAGCTGGGGGTAAGCTACGAGCAGTACTTC,CASSELGVSYEQYF
TRBJ2-1,TRBD2,NA,TRBV5-1,TGCGCCAGCAGCTTCCGGGAGGTCTGGAATGAGCAGTTCTTC,CASSFREVWNEQFF
TRBJ2-1,NA,NA,TRBV6-1,TGTGCCAGCAGTGCTCTAGCCAGCTCCTACAATGAGCAGTTCTTC,CASSALASSYNEQFF